Listed below are T cell receptor beta chains from one sample, sequenced in a study of blood T cell repertoires in COVID-19. Clones were sequenced by immunoSEQ multiplex PCR, and TCRdb holds only the in-frame ones, with some missing. The profile shows about 240,000 clones, roughly 89% of them singletons. The sequenced material came from PBMCs or T cells enriched from blood (not recorded which). These receptors originate from a woman aged 25 to 39 with acute COVID-19. CDR3s include the opening cysteine and the closing phenylalanine or tryptophan. Each record gives: CDR3 DNA, CDR3 protein, V gene, clone size, D gene, J gene. A D gene is named only where the DNA matches it firmly. Clone size appears in some rows only: once, few, many, or a class for an expanded clone.

TGCGCCAGCTCCCCAGGACAGGGGAGCACTGAAGCTTTCTTT	CASSPGQGSTEAFF	TRBV5-1	-	TRBD1	TRBJ1-1
TGTGCCAGCAGCCAAGAAGGGGACAGGGGGCTCAATGAGCAGTTCTTC	CASSQEGDRGLNEQFF	TRBV14	-	TRBD1	TRBJ2-1
TGTGCCAGCAGTTTAGGTCCCGGGAGGCCACCCCTCCACTTT	CASSLGPGRPPLHF	TRBV27	-	-	TRBJ1-6
TGTGCCAGCAGTAAAGGGACAGGGTGGGACACTGAAGCTTTCTTT	CASSKGTGWDTEAFF	TRBV27	-	TRBD1	TRBJ1-1
TGTGCCAGCAGCTTGGACAGGGGCAATGAGCAGTTCTTC	CASSLDRGNEQFF	TRBV5-4	-	TRBD1	TRBJ2-1
TGTGCCAGCAGTTACGGGGCGGGGCAACTGTTTTTT	CASSYGAGQLFF	TRBV6-5	once	-	TRBJ1-4
TGTGCCAGCAGCTTAGTTACGGGGGGCCAAGAGACCCAGTACTTC	CASSLVTGGQETQYF	TRBV7-2	-	TRBD2	TRBJ2-5
TGTGCCAGCTCCACAGGGGAGAACACTGAAGCTTTCTTT	CASSTGENTEAFF	TRBV18	-	TRBD1	TRBJ1-1
TGTGCCAGCACTCGGACAGGGACAACTGAAGCTTTCTTT	CASTRTGTTEAFF	TRBV25-1	once	TRBD1	TRBJ1-1
TGTGCCAGCAGCAAACCCGGGATCCTCGTCGGGAGCTCCTACGAGCAGTACTTC	CASSKPGILVGSSYEQYF	TRBV5-6	-	-	TRBJ2-7
TGTGCCAGTAGTCTCGACAGGGAAGAGACCCAGTACTTC	CASSLDREETQYF	TRBV19	-	TRBD1	TRBJ2-5
TGTGCCAGCAGCGGGGGACTAGTTGAGACCCAGTACTTC	CASSGGLVETQYF	TRBV6-5	-	TRBD2	TRBJ2-5
TGCGCCAGCAGCCAAGCAGGTCCGGGGGGTTACGAGCAGTACTTC	CASSQAGPGGYEQYF	TRBV4-1	-	TRBD2	TRBJ2-7
TGTGCCAGCAGCTTAGAAGCGGGGGGGCCTGGCGAGCAGTACTTC	CASSLEAGGPGEQYF	TRBV7-9	-	TRBD2	TRBJ2-7
TGCGCCAGCAGCCAAGTGAAAGGCGGGGTCCCTCGCTACGAGCAGTACTTC	CASSQVKGGVPRYEQYF	TRBV4-1	-	-	TRBJ2-7
TGCGCCAGCACCTCCGGACAGGGAGTAATGGGCTATGGCTACACCTTC	CASTSGQGVMGYGYTF	TRBV4-1	-	TRBD1	TRBJ1-2
TGTGCCAGCAGCGCTGAGGCAGATACGCAGTATTTT	CASSAEADTQYF	TRBV11-3	-	-	TRBJ2-3
TGTGCCAGCAGCCGCCAACAGGGGGTGAGCTATGGCTACACCTTC	CASSRQQGVSYGYTF	TRBV6-5	-	TRBD1	TRBJ1-2
TGTGCCAGCAGCTTTCGGATACTACCACCCGAAAAACTGTTTTTT	CASSFRILPPEKLFF	TRBV6-6	-	-	TRBJ1-4
TGTGCCAGCAGCCCAAGGACAGGGGGGGTTGATGAGCAGTTCTTC	CASSPRTGGVDEQFF	TRBV11-3	-	TRBD1	TRBJ2-1
TGTGCCAGCAGTTTACAGGGACCATCTGAAGCTTTCTTT	CASSLQGPSEAFF	TRBV6-5	-	-	TRBJ1-1
TGCGCCAGCAGCAGGACAGGCGACCCGACCTACGAGCAGTACTTC	CASSRTGDPTYEQYF	TRBV5-1	few	TRBD1	TRBJ2-7
TGTGCCAGCAGCTTAGACGGACTAGCGGGGAGCACAGATACGCAGTATTTT	CASSLDGLAGSTDTQYF	TRBV11-2	-	TRBD2	TRBJ2-3
TGCGCCAGCAGCTGGGGCGACTCTCAAGAGACCCAGTACTTC	CASSWGDSQETQYF	TRBV5-1	-	-	TRBJ2-5
TGTGCCAGCGGAGGACAGGCTAATGAAAAACTGTTTTTT	CASGGQANEKLFF	TRBV28	-	TRBD1	TRBJ1-4
TGCGCCAGCAGGGGACAGGGAAACGGGGAGCTGTTTTTT	CASRGQGNGELFF	TRBV10-1	-	TRBD1	TRBJ2-2
TGCGCCAGCAGCCAAGTAGCGGCCAACAATGAGCAGTTCTTC	CASSQVAANNEQFF	TRBV4-3	-	-	TRBJ2-1
TGTGCCAGTAGTATAGAGGGACAGGGTTATCAGCCCCAGCATTTT	CASSIEGQGYQPQHF	TRBV19	-	TRBD1	TRBJ1-5
TGTGCCAGCAGTCGGGACAGGGAATCCTACGAGCAGTACTTC	CASSRDRESYEQYF	TRBV2	few	TRBD1	TRBJ2-7
TGTGCCAGCAGAGGACAGACCGGGGAGCTGTTTTTT	CASRGQTGELFF	TRBV6-4	-	-	TRBJ2-2
TGTGCCAGCAGTATAGGACCCCCGAGCGGGTTGGACACCGGGGAGCTGTTTTTT	CASSIGPPSGLDTGELFF	TRBV6-4	-	-	TRBJ2-2
TGTGCCAGCAGTTACTCGCCCGGGCAAGAGACCCAGTACTTC	CASSYSPGQETQYF	TRBV6-5	-	-	TRBJ2-5
TGTGCCAGCAGTGATTCAGGGAGGGGCACCGGGGAGCTGTTTTTT	CASSDSGRGTGELFF	TRBV25-1	-	TRBD2	TRBJ2-2
TGTGCCAGTAGTGTGACTTTACAAGAGCAGTTCTTC	CASSVTLQEQFF	TRBV19	-	-	TRBJ2-1
TGCAGCGTTGAGGAGGGAGCAACTAATGAAAAACTGTTTTTT	CSVEEGATNEKLFF	TRBV29-1	many	-	TRBJ1-4
TGTGCCAGCACCAGGGTGGCAGGCCAGCCCCAGCATTTT	CASTRVAGQPQHF	TRBV6-5	-	-	TRBJ1-5
TGCGCCAGCAGCCAAGATCAGTGGGACAGGCTGAATTCACCCCTCCACTTT	CASSQDQWDRLNSPLHF	TRBV4-3	-	TRBD1	TRBJ1-6
TGCGCCAGCAGCCATTCACCCCAGGGGTCTAATGAAAAACTGTTTTTT	CASSHSPQGSNEKLFF	TRBV4-3	-	-	TRBJ1-4
TGTGCCAGCAGCGATCCCTTGGACAGATTCTATGGCTACACCTTC	CASSDPLDRFYGYTF	TRBV3-1/TRBV3-2	-	-	TRBJ1-2
TGCGCCTGCTACCAGGGTAGCGGCTACACCTTC	CACYQGSGYTF	TRBV10-2	-	-	TRBJ1-2
TGCAGCGGGGATACAGACAGAAACACTGAAGCTTTCTTT	CSGDTDRNTEAFF	TRBV29-1	-	-	TRBJ1-1
TGCGCCAGCAGCCAAGGACAGGGGGCTTATGGCTACACCTTC	CASSQGQGAYGYTF	TRBV4-3	-	TRBD1	TRBJ1-2
TGTGCCAGTAGTAAGGCGTGGGGGGGATCTGGAAACACCATATATTTT	CASSKAWGGSGNTIYF	TRBV19	-	-	TRBJ1-3
TGTGCCAGCAGCCATCGACAGGGGGGGTATGGCTACACCTTC	CASSHRQGGYGYTF	TRBV3-1/TRBV3-2	-	TRBD1	TRBJ1-2
TGCACCAGCAGCCAAGACGCCCCCTCCCTAGCGGGGGGGCCGGATGAGCAGTTCTTC	CTSSQDAPSLAGGPDEQFF	TRBV1	-	-	TRBJ2-1
TGTGCCAGCAGCACCCGGGGACTAGCGGGGGGCTCTGGGGCCAACGTCCTGACTTTC	CASSTRGLAGGSGANVLTF	TRBV7-2	-	TRBD2	TRBJ2-6